This T cell receptor beta chain was sequenced for a study of identical twins listed by TCRdb under 2016. Background on the whole study: The study deep-sequenced TCR alpha and beta repertoires from monozygotic twins, unrelated adults of various ages and cord blood to test whether fetal clonotypes persist. To rule out contamination, the twin experiments were replicated at different times with different library preparation protocols.

Only healthy Caucasian donors were included. The twin cohort consisted of three pairs of female monozygotic twins, all aged roughly 18 to 29 years. Positive isolation kits from Invitrogen were used to isolate the CD4+ and CD8+ T cell populations. From the germline V gene, CDR1 is ENHRY and CDR2 is SYGVKD. The CDR3 starts with the cysteine, ends with the phenylalanine, and has 14 residues. The read is trimmed to its CDR3 DNA, 42 bases read in frame from base 1. At the junction V is shortened by 8 bases and J by 1 base, with 9 bases in between. The library relied on 5' RACE. TCRdb records Illumina HiSeq 2000 as the sequencer. Template switching added a universal primer binding site, and the final cDNA carried a unique molecular identifier that allowed TCR cDNA molecules to be counted accurately. First-strand cDNA for TCR alpha and beta chains was synthesized from specific primers in the conserved constant-segment region. Each cDNA library was double barcoded, with a SMART-Mk sample barcode plus Illumina barcodes, to control for contamination. TruSeq adapter sequences, together with Illumina sample barcodes, were added in two successive PCR steps. The TCR alpha and beta cDNA libraries were sequenced on the Illumina HiSeq platform using custom primers. As for the authors' bioinformatics: MiGEC was used to process raw reads and extract unique molecular identifiers, and MiXCR was used to find CDR3 positions. For each individual, recombination models were inferred using an EM algorithm with the repgenHMM and IGoR tools. Shared clonotype analysis was performed with the tcR package in R, normalizing sharing by the product of cloneset sizes. Out-of-frame nonproductive sequences were analyzed to study raw recombination free of thymic and clonal selection effects. TCRdb ran its own pipeline on the public reads, namely fastp trimming at Q25 and MiXCR clone calling, and kept in-frame beta chains. All rows with the same CDR3 protein become a single entry with the most common DNA and genes. TCRdb's processing, not the authors', yielded these V and J calls. This sample holds hundreds of thousands of distinct CDR3 sequences; approximately 13% were observed only once. Around 7.2% of the sample is taken by the ten largest.

Study-wide conclusions, independent of this receptor: Abundant cord blood beta clonotypes had fewer insertions, young adult naive repertoires showed a similar but weaker trend, and memory repertoires showed no such trend. The excess sharing between twins in beta out-of-frame sequences was weaker because fewer shared sequences reduced the signal-to-noise ratio. Because the same donors could not be followed over many years, conclusions were based on cross-sectional statistical analysis. Invariant T cells such as MAIT and iNKT could partly confound zero-insertion analyses, although diverse VJ usage argued against such confounding for most clonotypes. In monozygotic twins, recombination models systematically underestimated out-of-frame TCR alpha sharing, but the models matched the sharing seen between unrelated individuals. Compared with coincidental sharing between unrelated individuals, out-of-frame TCR alpha sequences shared between twins had an excess of sequences with low generation probability.

This clonotype turned up a few times. Which antigen it targets is not known. Base-call qualities are not available, and no considerably larger clone is one nucleotide away. These data were also reused for a study on yellow fever vaccine responses in identical twins. As noted in the second study: The T cell response to vaccination in identical twins was reported by the authors to appear partly convergent and partly personalized. In the study, vaccine-responding T cell clones were precisely tracked in identical twins.

Sequenced input: CD8+ T cells sorted from blood. The receptor's source is a woman aged 18-30 years in good health. This chain is built from TRBV10-3 and TRBJ2-6, with an unclear D gene assignment. The DNA is as follows: TGTGCCATCCCTCTCGGTTCTGGGGCCAACGTCCTGACTTTC. The resulting protein is CAIPLGSGANVLTF.